These 14 T cell receptor beta chains were all obtained from the same sample, sequenced in a study of early T cells in non-severe SARS-CoV-2 infection. TCRdb analysed the 5' RACE reads with MiXCR anew, one entry per CDR3 protein. The sample yields 45,000 to 55,000 distinct CDR3 sequences, 11% seen once. Sequenced: whole blood. Receptors originate from an adult who was a healthcare worker with PCR-confirmed SARS-CoV-2 infection or an uninfected control (not recorded which).

In this sample, this clonotype turned up many times. The V gene is TRBV28, the J gene TRBJ1-2; D perhaps matches TRBD1 (5 bases). The germline V gene has CDR1 MDHEN and CDR2 SYDVKM. V shed 2 bases and J shed 8 bases, with 12 bases lying between them. The CDR3 has 13 residues. This CDR3 reads CASSLGTLRGYTF. The CDR3 DNA reads TGTGCCAGCAGTTTAGGGACCCTTAGAGGCTACACCTTC.

This clonotype has just a few counts. The rearrangement uses TRBV6-6 and TRBJ2-3; TRBD2 agrees at 10 bases. Unmatched junction bases numbered 4, after V lost 7 bases and J lost 0 bases. Germline V gives CDR1 MNHNY, CDR2 SVGAGI (reference sequence). The CDR3 has 15 residues. DNA of the CDR3: TGTGCCAGCATGTCTAGCGGGGGAAGCACAGATACGCAGTATTTT. The encoded protein is CASMSSGGSTDTQYF.

The chain links TRBV6-5 to TRBJ2-7; the match to TRBD2 covers 12 bases. The germline V gene has CDR1 MNHEY and CDR2 SVGAGI. Trimming at V came to 7 bases and at J to 5 bases, leaving 6 bases not matched to a gene. This CDR3 comprises 14 residues. CDR3 protein: CASIPTSGRHEQYF. The CDR3 nucleotides read TGTGCCAGCATCCCGACTAGCGGGAGACACGAGCAGTACTTC.

The chain links TRBV2 to TRBJ2-2, with TRBD1 identical over 8 bases. This CDR3 has 15 amino acids. CDR1 and CDR2 from the germline V gene are SNHLY and FYNNEI. V dropped 6 bases and J dropped 0; count of bases not matched to a gene: 3. CDR3 amino acids: CASSRDRTNTGELFF. CDR3 bases: TGTGCCAGCAGCCGGGACAGGACGAACACCGGGGAGCTGTTTTTT.

The CDR3 sequence is CASSLGWGGNEKLFF. CDR3 nucleotides: TGTGCCAGCAGCTTAGGTTGGGGCGGTAATGAAAAACTGTTTTTT. The chain uses TRBV7-8 and TRBJ1-4; possibly TRBD1 for D (5 bases). The V end lost 1 base, the J end lost 4 bases, and 10 bases lay between the germline ends. CDR3 length equals 15 residues. Looked up from germline, CDR1 is SGHVS and CDR2 is FQNEAQ.

V usage is TRBV20-1 and J usage is TRBJ2-1, with 12 positions matching TRBD2. The CDR3 is made up of 18 amino acids. Looked up from germline, CDR1 is DFQATT and CDR2 is SNEGSKA (reference sequence). The V gene end was trimmed by 0 bases and the J gene end by 0 bases; junction bases not matched to a gene: 6. This chain's CDR3 is CSARDRTSGVSSYNEQFF. CDR3 bases: TGCAGTGCTAGAGACCGGACTAGCGGGGTGAGCTCCTACAATGAGCAGTTCTTC.

This clonotype was seen ten or more times. This chain connects TRBV7-9 to TRBJ2-1, with TRBD1 as a possible D gene (6 bases). Trimming left V 6 bases short and J 8 bases short, with 17 bases between. This CDR3 is 14 amino acids long. Germline V CDR1 and CDR2: SEHNR, FQNEAQ (reference sequence). This chain's CDR3 is CASSRTGSWDEQFF. The CDR3, as DNA: TGTGCCAGCAGTCGAACAGGGAGTTGGGATGAGCAGTTCTTC. The full variable domain, completed using reference TRBV7-9 and TRBJ2-1, is DTGVSQNPRHKITKRGQNVTFRCDPISEHNRLYWYRQTLGQGPEFLTYFQNEAQLEKSRLLSDRFSAERPKGSFSTLEIQRTEQGDSAMYLCASSRTGSWDEQFFGPGTRLTVL.

This chain joins TRBV7-6 and TRBJ1-4; 7 nucleotides agree with TRBD1. Trimming took 4 bases from V and 5 from J; bases not matched to a gene: 10. Germline values: CDR1 SGHVS, CDR2 FNYEAQ. The CDR3 has 16 amino acids. The CDR3 bases are TGTGCCAGCAGCTCCAAGGTGGGACAGCCGAATGAAAAACTGTTTTTT. Amino acid sequence: CASSSKVGQPNEKLFF.

Only a few counts were recorded for this clonotype. This chain connects TRBV28 to TRBJ2-1; D is possibly TRBD1 or TRBD2 (6 bases each). The length of the CDR3 is 14 residues. Germline CDR1 and CDR2: MDHEN and SYDVKM. V dropped 6 bases and J dropped 9 bases, with 18 bases sitting between them. The CDR3 loop reads CASSKGGIGVEQFF. In DNA form, the CDR3 reads TGTGCCAGCAGCAAGGGGGGAATAGGGGTTGAGCAGTTCTTC.

This clonotype was picked up a small number of times. The chain employs TRBV4-1 and TRBJ1-1; D might be TRBD1 (6 bases). Germline CDR1 is MGHRA and CDR2 is YSYEKL. This CDR3 region has 15 residues. Trimming pared 4 bases from V and 1 base from J, leaving 13 bases between. CDR3 nucleotide sequence: TGCGCCAGCAGCCCAGGGGACCGCCGGAACACTGAAGCTTTCTTT. It codes for CASSPGDRRNTEAFF.

The chain links TRBV28 to TRBJ2-1; TRBD2 matches at 9 bases. Losses at the gene ends were 7 bases for V and 2 bases for J; bases not matched to a gene: 6. Germline CDR1 and CDR2: MDHEN and SYDVKM. The CDR3 totals 15 residues. DNA of the CDR3: TGTGCCAGCACCGGAAGCGGGAGGACCTACAATGAGCAGTTCTTC. Residues: CASTGSGRTYNEQFF.

This clonotype turned up a few times. A much larger clone is a single base away; this may be a read error. V gene TRBV3-1 combines with J gene TRBJ1-1; the D is unclear. The CDR3 totals 14 residues. CDR1 LGHDT and CDR2 YNNKEL come from the germline V gene (reference sequence). The chain's CDR3 is CASSQVLGPNEVFF. Here the CDR3 DNA reads TGTGCCAGCAGCCAAGTCTTGGGTCCCAATGAAGTTTTCTTT.

This clonotype has more than one count but fewer than ten. The V call is TRBV21-1, the J call TRBJ2-1; no DNA check was done on the table's D call, TRBD2. TRBV21-1 is classified as a pseudogene. The CDR3 sequence is 13 residues long. The CDR3 spells CASIKAGRNEQFF. DNA of the CDR3: TGTGCCAGCATAAAAGCTGGGAGGAATGAGCAGTTCTTC.

In this sample, this clonotype turned up many times. V gene TRBV3-1 combines with J gene TRBJ1-1, with 8 nucleotides matching TRBD1. Germline loops: CDR1 LGHDT, CDR2 YNNKEL (reference sequence). Trimming took 7 bases from V and 1 from J; bases not matched to a gene: 5. CDR3 length: 14 amino acids. Here the CDR3 reads CASISGGQNTEAFF. The CDR3 DNA is TGTGCCAGCATCTCAGGGGGCCAGAACACTGAAGCTTTCTTT. The full variable domain, in which reference TRBV3-1 and TRBJ1-1 provide the parts outside the CDR3, is DTAVSQTPKYLVTQMGNDKSIKCEQNLGHDTMYWYKQDSKKFLKIMFSYNNKELIINETVPNRFSPKSPDKAHLNLHINSLELGDSAVYFCASISGGQNTEAFFGQGTRLTVV.